This T cell receptor beta chain emerged from a study of cytomegalovirus exposure and HLA in healthy donors. General study findings and limits: In a later analysis, TCR beta V- and J-gene trimming was associated with a missense DCLRE1C variant.

Primers: 60 Vbeta forward and 13 Jbeta reverse. The repertoire was sequenced with immunoSEQ multiplex PCR; TCRdb's copy has only in-frame clones and lacks some. The sample yields about 190,000 clones, about 86% seen once. On this clone itself: Its antigen is currently unknown.

This TCR came from a woman aged 25-40 years in good health and CMV-seronegative. Source material: PBMCs.

CDR3 sequence reads: CASSLWTSAYEQYF. DNA of the CDR3: TGTGCCAGCAGTCTCTGGACTAGTGCTTACGAGCAGTACTTC. The chain recombines TRBV28 with TRBJ2-7, with 7 bases that match TRBD2. Germline V CDR1 and CDR2: MDHEN, SYDVKM. This CDR3 has 14 amino acids. Trimming at V came to 5 bases and at J to 4 bases, leaving 8 bases not matched to a gene.